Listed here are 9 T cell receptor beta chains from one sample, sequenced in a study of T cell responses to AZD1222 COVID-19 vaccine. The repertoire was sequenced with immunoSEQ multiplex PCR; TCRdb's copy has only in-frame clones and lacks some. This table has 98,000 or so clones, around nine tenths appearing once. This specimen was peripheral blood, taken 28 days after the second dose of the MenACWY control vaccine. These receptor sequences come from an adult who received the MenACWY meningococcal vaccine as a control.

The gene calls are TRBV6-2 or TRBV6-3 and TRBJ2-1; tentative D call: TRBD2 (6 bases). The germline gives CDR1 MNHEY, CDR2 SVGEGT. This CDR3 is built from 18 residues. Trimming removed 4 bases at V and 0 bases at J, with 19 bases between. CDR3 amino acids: CASSFPTQGLPSYNEQFF. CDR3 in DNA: TGTGCCAGCAGTTTCCCCACGCAGGGACTGCCCTCCTACAATGAGCAGTTCTTC.

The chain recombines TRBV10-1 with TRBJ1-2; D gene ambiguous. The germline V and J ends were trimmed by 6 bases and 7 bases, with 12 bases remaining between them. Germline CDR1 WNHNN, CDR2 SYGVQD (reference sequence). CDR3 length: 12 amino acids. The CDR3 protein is CASRTGHCGYTF. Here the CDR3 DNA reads TGCGCCAGCAGAACCGGTCATTGTGGCTACACCTTC.

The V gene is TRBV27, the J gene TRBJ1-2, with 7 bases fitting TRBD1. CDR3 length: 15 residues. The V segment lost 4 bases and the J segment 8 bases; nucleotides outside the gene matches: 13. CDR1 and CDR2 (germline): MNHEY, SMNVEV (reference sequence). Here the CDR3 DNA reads TGTGCCAGCAGTTCCCGAAATCCGACAGGGCTCGGCTACACCTTC. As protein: CASSSRNPTGLGYTF.

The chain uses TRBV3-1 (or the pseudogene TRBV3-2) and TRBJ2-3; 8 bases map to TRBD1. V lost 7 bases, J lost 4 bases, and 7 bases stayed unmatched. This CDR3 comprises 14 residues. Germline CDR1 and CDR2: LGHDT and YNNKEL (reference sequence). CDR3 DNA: TGTGCCAGCACGGATCAGGGGGCTGCAGATACGCAGTATTTT. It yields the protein CASTDQGAADTQYF.

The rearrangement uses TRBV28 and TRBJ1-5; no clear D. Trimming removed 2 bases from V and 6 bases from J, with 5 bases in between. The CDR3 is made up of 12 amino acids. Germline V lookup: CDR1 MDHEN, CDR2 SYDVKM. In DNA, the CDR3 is TGTGCCAGCAGTTTAATTGGTCAGCCCCAGCATTTT. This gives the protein CASSLIGQPQHF. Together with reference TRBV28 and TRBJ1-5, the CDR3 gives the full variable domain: DVKVTQSSRYLVKRTGEKVFLECVQDMDHENMFWYRQDPGLGLRLIYFSYDVKMKEKGDIPEGYSVSREKKERFSLILESASTNQTSMYLCASSLIGQPQHFGDGTRLSIL.

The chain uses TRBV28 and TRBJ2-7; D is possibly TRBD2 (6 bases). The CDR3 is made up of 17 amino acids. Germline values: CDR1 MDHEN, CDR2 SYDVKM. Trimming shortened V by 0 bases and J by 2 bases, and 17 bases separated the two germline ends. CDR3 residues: CASSLWGGGWGTYEQYF. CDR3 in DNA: TGTGCCAGCAGTTTATGGGGAGGTGGGTGGGGGACCTACGAGCAGTACTTC.

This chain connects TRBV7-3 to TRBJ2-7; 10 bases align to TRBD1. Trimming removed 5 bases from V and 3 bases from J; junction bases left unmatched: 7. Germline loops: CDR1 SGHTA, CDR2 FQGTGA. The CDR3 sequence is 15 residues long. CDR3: CASSAPDRGLYEQYF. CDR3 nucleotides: TGTGCCAGCAGCGCCCCCGACAGGGGGCTCTACGAGCAGTACTTC.

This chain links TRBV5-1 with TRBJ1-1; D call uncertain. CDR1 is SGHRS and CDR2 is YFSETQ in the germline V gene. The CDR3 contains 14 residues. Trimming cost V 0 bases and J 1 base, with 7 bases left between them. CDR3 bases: TGCGCCAGCAGCTTGGGGCAGCAGAACACTGAAGCTTTCTTT. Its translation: CASSLGQQNTEAFF.

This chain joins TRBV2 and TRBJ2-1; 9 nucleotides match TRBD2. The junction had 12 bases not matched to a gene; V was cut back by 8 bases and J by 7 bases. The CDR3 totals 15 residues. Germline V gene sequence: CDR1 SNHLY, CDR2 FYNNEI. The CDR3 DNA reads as TGTGCCAGCGGGGACCCCCGGGCGGGGGGGAATGAGCAGTTCTTC. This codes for CASGDPRAGGNEQFF.